This passage covers 16 T cell receptor beta chains from one sample sequenced in a study of CD8 T cells in Susac syndrome. It was with random hexamers that roughly 0.5 to 1 ug RNA was reverse transcribed. TCRdb fed the immunoSEQ multiplex PCR reads into MiXCR, producing one record per CDR3 protein. This repertoire shows about 200,000 distinct CDR3 sequences, 90% to 95% found once; its top ten account for under 0.12%. What was sequenced was CD4+ T cells from PBMCs. The receptors originated from a human donor in good health.

V is TRBV29-1 and J is TRBJ1-2; perhaps TRBD1 as D (5 bases). V was clipped by 8 bases and J by 5 bases, with 15 bases between them. The CDR3 runs 12 residues. Germline V gene sequence: CDR1 SQVTM, CDR2 ANQGSEA. CDR3 DNA: TGCAGCTCCCTCAGGGAGGGGTATGGCTACACCTTC. Translated, it gives CSSLREGYGYTF.

J is TRBJ2-1 and V is TRBV29-1, with 10 bases lining up with TRBD1. The junction had 17 bases not matched to a gene; V was cut back by 6 bases and J by 15 bases. The CDR3 totals 14 residues. Germline CDR1 reads SQVTM; CDR2 reads ANQGSEA. The CDR3 DNA reads TGCAGCGTAGAACCGGGACAGGGGTCCCAGGGAGGGTTCTTC. Amino acids: CSVEPGQGSQGGFF.

The chain employs TRBV5-6 and TRBJ2-3; D unclear. Germline V gene lookup returns CDR1 SGHDT and CDR2 YYEEEE. The length of the CDR3 is 12 residues. Trimming left V 3 bases short and J 6 bases short, with 8 bases between. CDR3 nucleotide sequence: TGTGCCAGCAGCTGGGATTTGGATACGCAGTATTTT. It is translated as CASSWDLDTQYF.

The chain combines TRBV14 with TRBJ2-5; D gene unclear. The V end was cut by 1 base, the J end by 6 bases, with 9 bases between. Germline CDR1 and CDR2: SGHDN and FVKESK. The CDR3 length is 13 residues. In DNA, the CDR3 is TGTGCCAGCAGCCAAGTCGTTGGGCAGACCCAGTACTTC. Its translation is CASSQVVGQTQYF. Using reference TRBV14 and TRBJ2-5 for the parts outside the CDR3, the full variable domain is EAGVTQFPSHSVIEKGQTVTLRCDPISGHDNLYWYRRVMGKEIKFLLHFVKESKQDESGMPNNRFLAERTGGTYSTLKVQPAELEDSGVYFCASSQVVGQTQYFGPGTRLLVL.

J is TRBJ1-2 and V is TRBV5-1, with D hard to call. Germline CDR1 and CDR2: SGHRS and YFSETQ. This CDR3 has 15 residues. Trimming removed 0 bases at V and 8 bases at J, with 17 bases between. The CDR3 reads CASSLAGSKIDGYTF. CDR3 coding DNA: TGCGCCAGCAGCTTGGCCGGGTCGAAGATAGACGGCTACACCTTC.

The chain carries TRBV29-1 and TRBJ1-1; D is unclear. Germline values: CDR1 SQVTM, CDR2 ANQGSEA. This CDR3 region has 13 residues. The V end was cut by 4 bases, the J end by 2 bases, with 11 bases between. The CDR3 here is CSVGISSNTEAFF. CDR3 sequence (DNA): TGCAGCGTTGGTATTTCGTCTAACACTGAAGCTTTCTTT.

In its sample, this clonotype was seen once. The V gene is TRBV23-1, the J gene TRBJ2-7; TRBD1 or TRBD2 may be the D gene (5 bases each). TRBV23-1 is an ORF, with its function uncertain. The CDR3 length is 15 residues. Trimming took off 6 bases at V and 3 bases at J, with 18 bases between the two ends. The CDR3 protein is CASSKNPGPSYEQYF. The CDR3 DNA sequence: TGCGCCAGCAGCAAGAATCCGGGACCGAGCTACGAGCAGTACTTC.

The chain links TRBV12-3 or TRBV12-4 to TRBJ2-1, with D possibly matching TRBD2 (5 bases). This CDR3 region has 17 residues. The V end was cut by 3 bases, the J end by 3 bases, with 18 bases between. This CDR3 reads CASSLLWETQSYNEQFF. For the CDR3, the DNA is TGTGCCAGCAGTTTGTTGTGGGAGACCCAAAGCTACAATGAGCAGTTCTTC.

The chain has TRBV20-1 and TRBJ2-5, with 7 bases that match TRBD2. The germline V gene encodes CDR1 DFQATT and CDR2 SNEGSKA (reference sequence). The length of the CDR3 is 11 residues. Losses at the gene ends were 5 bases for V and 5 bases for J; bases not matched to a gene: 2. For the CDR3, the DNA is TGCAGTGCTCCCGGGGGGGAGACCCAGTACTTC. It is translated as CSAPGGETQYF.

This chain connects TRBV18 to TRBJ1-5; no firm D call. Germline V gives CDR1 KGHSH, CDR2 LQKENI. CDR3 length equals 15 residues. The V end lost 3 bases, the J end lost 5 bases, and 14 bases lay between the germline ends. The CDR3 reads CASSPRVAIDQPQHF. In DNA form, the CDR3 reads TGTGCCAGCTCACCTAGAGTAGCGATTGATCAGCCCCAGCATTTT.

This clonotype came up once. This sequence joins TRBV29-1 and TRBJ2-7; the D gene is possibly TRBD2 (6 bases). CDR1 and CDR2 (germline): SQVTM, ANQGSEA. Trimming cost V 6 bases and J 2 bases, with 14 bases left between them. The CDR3 extends over 13 amino acids. The CDR3 DNA reads TGCAGCGTCAGGGAGGCAGGCCCCTACGAGCAGTACTTC. This gives the protein CSVREAGPYEQYF.

The CDR3 region is CASSPFNRPSNQPQHF. In nucleotides, the CDR3 is TGTGCCAGCAGTCCCTTCAACAGGCCTAGCAATCAGCCCCAGCATTTT. The V call is TRBV28, the J call TRBJ1-5; the D gene is possibly TRBD1 (5 bases). The CDR3 is 16 residues long. Germline V CDR1 and CDR2: MDHEN, SYDVKM. The V end lost 5 bases, the J end lost 0 bases, and 14 bases lay between the germline ends. The whole variable domain, remainder taken from reference TRBV28 and TRBJ1-5, is DVKVTQSSRYLVKRTGEKVFLECVQDMDHENMFWYRQDPGLGLRLIYFSYDVKMKEKGDIPEGYSVSREKKERFSLILESASTNQTSMYLCASSPFNRPSNQPQHFGDGTRLSIL.

The rearrangement links TRBV30 to TRBJ1-1; 8 bases line up with TRBD1. Germline values: CDR1 GTSNPN, CDR2 SVGIG (reference sequence). The CDR3 is made up of 14 amino acids. The V segment lost 5 bases and the J segment 4 bases; nucleotides outside the gene matches: 9. In DNA form, the CDR3 reads TGTGCCTGGGGTTACCAGGGGGCGCCCACTGAAGCTTTCTTT. It encodes CAWGYQGAPTEAFF. The full variable domain, in which reference TRBV30 and TRBJ1-1 provide the parts outside the CDR3, is SQTIHQWPATLVQPVGSPLSLECTVEGTSNPNLYWYRQAAGRGLQLLFYSVGIGQISSEVPQNLSASRPQDRQFILSSKKLLLSDSGFYLCAWGYQGAPTEAFFGQGTRLTVV.

The rearrangement uses TRBV3-1 and TRBJ1-1, with D unresolved. The V gene's germline CDR1 is LGHDT and CDR2 YNNKEL (reference sequence). CDR3 length equals 14 residues. Trimming shortened V by 1 base and J by 2 bases, and 8 bases separated the two germline ends. DNA of the CDR3: TGTGCCAGCAGCCAAGTGAAGGGCAACACTGAAGCTTTCTTT. Its protein product is CASSQVKGNTEAFF.

CDR3 sequence reads: CASSSTAGIQYF. CDR3 coding DNA: TGTGCCAGCAGCTCTACGGCTGGCATTCAGTACTTC. The chain employs TRBV7-9 and TRBJ2-4, with D unresolved. CDR3 length: 12 amino acids. The germline CDR1 and CDR2 sequences are SEHNR and FQNEAQ (reference sequence). The ends were cut back, 4 bases at V and 9 bases at J, with 10 bases in the middle.

The J gene is TRBJ1-4, the V gene TRBV7-6; D remains unclear. Germline V gene sequence: CDR1 SGHVS, CDR2 FNYEAQ. V was trimmed by 5 bases and J by 3 bases, leaving 10 bases between them. This CDR3 has 14 amino acids. CDR3 region: CASSPGAANEKLFF. In nucleotides, the CDR3 is TGTGCCAGCAGCCCGGGAGCGGCTAATGAAAAACTGTTTTTT. Filled out from reference TRBV7-6 and TRBJ1-4, the complete variable domain reads GAGVSQSPRYKVTKRGQDVALRCDPISGHVSLYWYRQALGQGPEFLTYFNYEAQQDKSGLPNDRFSAERPEGSISTLTIQRTEQRDSAMYRCASSPGAANEKLFFGSGTQLSVL.